The rows below give T cell receptor beta chains drawn from one sample of a study of T cell repertoires in cytomegalovirus infection. Antigen specificity for these receptors is unknown. TCRdb itself ran the reads through MiXCR, one entry per CDR3 protein. This sample has 110,000 or so distinct CDR3 sequences, with under 30% found just once. The sequences come from CD8+ T cells from cultured PBMCs, collected from culture after CMV antigen stimulation. These receptors were taken from a human donor in good health (CMV status not recorded). Some clones in this sample may be carry-over from other donors' samples. Both conserved end residues are trimmed from each CDR3. D genes are given only for firm matches. Not every row has a clone size; where given, it reads once, few, many or a size class.

>17|.|many|TRBJ1-5|TRBV7-2
ASSLLGTFGDISNQPQH
>12|.|few|TRBJ2-3|TRBV28
ASSLWSATDTQY
>13|.|.|TRBJ1-1|TRBV15
ATSRGAGLNTEAF
>10|.|few|TRBJ1-2|TRBV7-6
ASRPAILGYT
>12|TRBD1|few|TRBJ2-5|TRBV4-1
ASSQETGEETQY
>13|.|.|TRBJ1-2|TRBV7-9
ASRSPGTFMDGYT
>12|.|few|TRBJ2-3|TRBV7-9
ASSRLEGVDTQY
>14|.|few|TRBJ2-2|TRBV7-3
ASSLTPDILTGELF
>13|.|few|TRBJ1-1|TRBV5-1
ASSPYEGGNTEAF
>15|.|many|TRBJ1-4|TRBV7-9
ASSQGTAGATNEKLF
>12|TRBD1|few|TRBJ2-2|TRBV6-1
AITGTVNTGELF
>10|.|.|TRBJ1-1|TRBV13
ASSIGGQEAF
>10|.|.|TRBJ2-1|TRBV12-3/TRBV12-4
ASSAQGGGKF
>14|TRBD1|few|TRBJ1-2|TRBV30
AWSSDRAPFNYGYT
>13|.|.|TRBJ2-2|TRBV12-3/TRBV12-4
ASSSQGLVTGELF
>13|TRBD2|.|TRBJ2-1|TRBV19
ASSIPAGGPHEQF
>13|.|.|TRBJ2-2|TRBV19
ASSMTGANTGELF
>13|TRBD1|many|TRBJ2-7|TRBV7-2
ASSSSRDSPYEQY
>11|TRBD1|few|TRBJ1-2|TRBV12-3/TRBV12-4
ASRPGGYDGYT
>11|.|few|TRBJ2-1|TRBV27
ASSFNADNEQF
>14|TRBD1|.|TRBJ1-1|TRBV2
ATSPTWTGVRVEAF
>13|.|.|TRBJ2-6|TRBV27
ASSPVFSGANVLT
>11|.|.|TRBJ2-1|TRBV27
ASRDGDYNEQF
>13|TRBD2|.|TRBJ2-1|TRBV24-1
ATSPAGGSYNEQF
>12|TRBD1|many|TRBJ1-4|TRBV12-3/TRBV12-4
ASSLDRENEKLF
>10|.|few|TRBJ1-1|TRBV20-1
SARGPGTEAF
>13|TRBD2|.|TRBJ2-7|TRBV5-6
ASSSPLRGAYEQY
>15|TRBD1|.|TRBJ2-4|TRBV14
ASSQDRQGWTKNIQY
>10|.|.|TRBJ1-5|TRBV7-6
ASSLGSQPQH
>10|.|.|TRBJ2-3|TRBV7-9
ASSGLTDTQY
>13|.|.|TRBJ1-4|TRBV12-3/TRBV12-4
ASSFEGRRLEKLF
>11|.|.|TRBJ2-3|TRBV4-1
ASSQVVTDTQY
>14|TRBD2|.|TRBJ2-1|TRBV10-3
AISESLGGAYNEQF
>13|.|.|TRBJ1-2|TRBV2
ASSDRGERSYGYT
>11|.|once|TRBJ1-2|TRBV12-3/TRBV12-4
ASSLVGRYGYT
>14|TRBD2|once|TRBJ2-1|TRBV20-1
SARDGLAGVSNEQF
>11|.|.|TRBJ1-1|TRBV12-3/TRBV12-4
ASSAGPGTEAF
>15|.|few|TRBJ1-3|TRBV4-2
ASSQGGSLSSGNTIY
>16|TRBD1|.|TRBJ2-6|TRBV19
ASSFFTGALSGANVLT
>14|.|few|TRBJ2-2|TRBV24-1
ATSDLQDRNTGELF
>13|.|few|TRBJ1-2|TRBV7-8
ASSLVGDGNYGYT
>10|.|few|TRBJ1-1|TRBV27
ASSLWGGPAF
>13|TRBD2|many|TRBJ2-1|TRBV7-8
ASTVAGGSYNEQF
>12|.|few|TRBJ2-3|TRBV11-2
ASSPIASTDTQY
>12|TRBD2|.|TRBJ2-7|TRBV20-1
SARRLAGTYEQY
>9|.|.|TRBJ2-5|TRBV6-5
ASSKLETQY
>12|.|few|TRBJ2-2|TRBV28
ASSSPANTGELF
>10|.|.|TRBJ2-1|TRBV25-1
ASSEYPNEQF
>12|TRBD1|.|TRBJ1-2|TRBV27
ASSRQGSLYGYT